The following is a T cell receptor (beta chain) sequence with its context. Its antigen is unknown. The CDR3 has 15 residues. In germline, CDR1 is SEHNR, CDR2 FQNEAQ (reference sequence). The V end was cut by 2 bases, the J end by 0 bases, with 11 bases between. The data derive from a study of glioma-infiltrating T cells after dendritic cell vaccination. On the study more broadly: Monocyte-derived dendritic cells, cultured 6 to 7 days with IL-4 and GM-CSF, were pulsed with autologous tumor lysate. Overall study findings and caveats: Longer survival after dendritic cell vaccination followed higher pretreatment TIL content.

Only patients with spare fresh-frozen tumor and over two years of follow-up were included. Primers: 60 V beta forward and 13 J beta reverse. TCRdb keeps only in-frame clones here, not all; method: immunoSEQ multiplex PCR. The profile shows over 90,000 clones, over 65% of them singletons. The chain carries TRBV7-9 and TRBJ2-7; maybe TRBD2 (6 bases). Sequencing was performed on blood, taken before dendritic cell vaccination. The clonotype comes from a human donor with glioblastoma. DNA of the CDR3: TGTGCCAGCAGCTTAAGGACCGGGAGCTCCTACGAGCAGTACTTC. This encodes CASSLRTGSSYEQYF.